These T cell receptor beta chains were read from a single sample in a study of shared clonotypes between healthy human individuals. This table comes from immunoSEQ multiplex PCR, and its TCRdb copy is limited to in-frame clones, with some not included. The sample holds more than 1 million clones, about 84% seen once. The material sequenced was memory CD4+ T cells from PBMCs. These receptors were collected from a man aged 18 to 30 in good health. Some clones in this sample may be carry-over from other donors' samples. CDR3s include the opening cysteine and the closing phenylalanine or tryptophan. The order of the fields is J gene, V gene, D gene, clone size, CDR3 protein, CDR3 DNA. D genes are given only for firm matches. For some rows the clone size is stated as once, few or many, or as a class when expanded; others skip it.

TRBJ1-1 TRBV28 TRBD1 once CASSLNRGEAFF TGTGCCAGCAGTTTAAACAGGGGTGAAGCTTTCTTT
TRBJ2-3 TRBV5-1 NA NA CASSFSDYTDTQYF TGCGCCAGCAGCTTCTCAGACTACACAGATACGCAGTATTTT
TRBJ2-1 TRBV18 NA NA CASRQDLNNEQFF TGTGCCAGCCGACAGGACTTAAACAATGAGCAGTTCTTC
TRBJ2-7 TRBV2 NA once CASSEGLGEQYF TGTGCCAGCAGTGAGGGGCTTGGCGAGCAGTACTTC
TRBJ2-7 TRBV5-8 TRBD1 NA CASSLGQGRIPYF TGTGCCAGCAGCTTGGGACAGGGGCGTATTCCGTACTTC
TRBJ1-1 TRBV7-9 NA NA CASSLMADTEAFF TGTGCCAGCAGCTTAATGGCAGACACTGAAGCTTTCTTT
TRBJ1-2 TRBV30 TRBD1 few CAWGQEDGYTF TGTGCCTGGGGACAGGAGGATGGCTACACCTTC
TRBJ2-2 TRBV5-1 TRBD2 NA CASSFLAGDKTGELFF TGCGCCAGCAGTTTCTTAGCGGGAGATAAGACCGGGGAGCTGTTTTTT
TRBJ2-5 TRBV7-8 NA once CASSLARWGETQYF TGTGCCAGCAGCTTAGCGAGGTGGGGGGAGACCCAGTACTTC
TRBJ2-5 TRBV6-5 NA NA CASSYSRLATETQYF TGTGCCAGCAGTTACTCTCGGCTAGCTACAGAGACCCAGTACTTC
TRBJ2-5 TRBV15 NA few CATSRVGAERETQYF TGTGCCACCAGCAGAGTGGGGGCCGAGAGGGAGACCCAGTACTTC
TRBJ1-2 TRBV5-1 NA once CASSLQDSYGYTF TGCGCCAGCAGTCTACAGGACAGTTATGGCTACACCTTC
TRBJ2-2 TRBV7-8 NA NA CASSLGVFAGELFF TGTGCCAGCAGCTTGGGGGTTTTCGCCGGGGAGCTGTTTTTT
TRBJ1-3 TRBV6-5 NA NA CASSSLGDWENTIYF TGTGCCAGCTCGTCGCTGGGGGATTGGGAAAACACCATATATTTT
TRBJ2-5 TRBV18 TRBD2 NA CASSPGLAIGETQYF TGTGCCAGCTCACCGGGACTAGCGATTGGGGAGACCCAGTACTTC
TRBJ1-1 TRBV12-5 NA many CASGSGHTEAFF TGTGCTAGTGGGTCGGGGCACACTGAAGCTTTCTTT
TRBJ1-5 TRBV18 NA NA CASSPKIDQPQHF TGTGCCAGCTCACCAAAGATCGATCAGCCCCAGCATTTT